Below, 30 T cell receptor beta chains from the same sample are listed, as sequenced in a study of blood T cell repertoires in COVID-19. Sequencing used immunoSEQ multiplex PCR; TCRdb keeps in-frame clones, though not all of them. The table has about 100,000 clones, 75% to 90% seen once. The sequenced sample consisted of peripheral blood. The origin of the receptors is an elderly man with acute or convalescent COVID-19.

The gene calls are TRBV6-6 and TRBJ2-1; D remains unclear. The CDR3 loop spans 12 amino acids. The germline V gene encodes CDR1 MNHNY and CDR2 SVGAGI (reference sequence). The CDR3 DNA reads TGTGCAACCTTTAGCTCCTACAATGAGCAGTTCTTC. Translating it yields CATFSSYNEQFF.

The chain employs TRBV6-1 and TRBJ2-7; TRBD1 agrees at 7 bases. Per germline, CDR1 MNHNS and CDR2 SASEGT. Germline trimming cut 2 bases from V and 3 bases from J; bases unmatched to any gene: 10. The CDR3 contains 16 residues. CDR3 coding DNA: TGTGCCAGCAGTGAACGTCAGGGGGACAGCCTCTACGAGCAGTACTTC. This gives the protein CASSERQGDSLYEQYF.

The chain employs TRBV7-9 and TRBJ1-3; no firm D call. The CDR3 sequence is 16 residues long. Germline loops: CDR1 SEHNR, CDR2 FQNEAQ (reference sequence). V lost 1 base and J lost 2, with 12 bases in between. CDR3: CASSLGFVEAGNTIYF. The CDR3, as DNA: TGTGCCAGCAGCTTAGGTTTCGTAGAAGCTGGAAACACCATATATTTT.

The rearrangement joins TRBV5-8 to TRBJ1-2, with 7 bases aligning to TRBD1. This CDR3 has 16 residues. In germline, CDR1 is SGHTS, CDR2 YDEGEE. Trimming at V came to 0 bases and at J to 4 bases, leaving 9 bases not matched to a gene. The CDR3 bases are TGTGCCAGCAGCTTGGGCCCCAGGGGGTCTGGCTATGGCTACACCTTC. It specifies CASSLGPRGSGYGYTF. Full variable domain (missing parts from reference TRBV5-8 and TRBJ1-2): EAGVTQSPTHLIKTRGQQATLRCSPISGHTSVYWYQQALGLGLQFLLWYDEGEERNRGNFPPRFSGRQFPNYSSELNVNALELEDSALYLCASSLGPRGSGYGYTFGSGTRLTVV.

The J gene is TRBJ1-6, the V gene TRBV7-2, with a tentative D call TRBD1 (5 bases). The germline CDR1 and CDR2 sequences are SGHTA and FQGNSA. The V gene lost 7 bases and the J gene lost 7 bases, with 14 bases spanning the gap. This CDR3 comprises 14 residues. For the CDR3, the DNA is TGTGCCAGCAACCCGGGACGGGGGAATTCACCCCTCCACTTT. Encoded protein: CASNPGRGNSPLHF.

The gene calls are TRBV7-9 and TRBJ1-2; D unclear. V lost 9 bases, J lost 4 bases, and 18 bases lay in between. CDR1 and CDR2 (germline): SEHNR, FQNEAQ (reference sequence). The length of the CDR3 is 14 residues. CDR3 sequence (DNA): TGTGCCAGTTGGGTTGAGGCACCCTCCTATGGCTACACCTTC. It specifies CASWVEAPSYGYTF.

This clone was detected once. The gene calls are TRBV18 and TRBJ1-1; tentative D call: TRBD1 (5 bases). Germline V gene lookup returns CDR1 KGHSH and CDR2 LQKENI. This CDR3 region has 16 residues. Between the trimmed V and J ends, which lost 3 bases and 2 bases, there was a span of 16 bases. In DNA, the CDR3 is TGTGCCAGCTCACCCGGGGGGGGGTTATTCAACACTGAAGCTTTCTTT. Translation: CASSPGGGLFNTEAFF.

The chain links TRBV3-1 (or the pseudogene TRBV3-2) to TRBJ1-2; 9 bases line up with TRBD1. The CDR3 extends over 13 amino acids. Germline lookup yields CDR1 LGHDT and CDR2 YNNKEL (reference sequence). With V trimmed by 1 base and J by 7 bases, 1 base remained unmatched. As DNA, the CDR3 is TGTGCCAGCAGCCAAGGGACAGGGGCTGGCTACACCTTC. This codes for CASSQGTGAGYTF.

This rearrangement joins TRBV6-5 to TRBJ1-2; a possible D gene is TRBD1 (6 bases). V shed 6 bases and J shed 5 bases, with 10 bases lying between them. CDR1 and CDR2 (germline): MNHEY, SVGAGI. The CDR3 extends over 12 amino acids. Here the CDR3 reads CASRDSLYGYTF. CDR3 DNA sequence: TGTGCCAGCAGGGACAGCCTATATGGCTACACCTTC.

The CDR3 region has the DNA TGCAGCACCAAAATCGGGGGAGGTACCGGGGAGCTGTTTTTT. As protein: CSTKIGGGTGELFF. The J gene is TRBJ2-2, the V gene TRBV29-1; the D gene is possibly TRBD2 (6 bases). This CDR3 has 14 amino acids. Trimming shortened V by 8 bases and J by 5 bases, and 18 bases separated the two germline ends. The germline V gene encodes CDR1 SQVTM and CDR2 ANQGSEA.

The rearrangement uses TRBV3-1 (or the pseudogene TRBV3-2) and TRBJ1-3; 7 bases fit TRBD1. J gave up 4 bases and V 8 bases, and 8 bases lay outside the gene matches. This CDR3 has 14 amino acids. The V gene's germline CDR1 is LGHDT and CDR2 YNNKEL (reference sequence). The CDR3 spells CASQETGHGNTIYF. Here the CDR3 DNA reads TGTGCCAGCCAAGAGACAGGGCACGGAAACACCATATATTTT.

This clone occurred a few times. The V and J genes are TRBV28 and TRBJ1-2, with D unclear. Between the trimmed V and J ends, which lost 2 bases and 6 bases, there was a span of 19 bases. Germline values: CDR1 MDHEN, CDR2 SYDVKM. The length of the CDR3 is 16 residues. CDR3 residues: CASSLIDPRRADGYTF. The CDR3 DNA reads TGTGCCAGCAGTTTAATAGACCCCAGGCGGGCAGATGGCTACACCTTC.

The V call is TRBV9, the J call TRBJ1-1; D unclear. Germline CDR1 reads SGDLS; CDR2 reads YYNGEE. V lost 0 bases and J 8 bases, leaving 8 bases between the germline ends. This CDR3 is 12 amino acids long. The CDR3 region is CASSVGAGEAFF. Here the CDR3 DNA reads TGTGCCAGCAGCGTAGGCGCGGGAGAAGCTTTCTTT.

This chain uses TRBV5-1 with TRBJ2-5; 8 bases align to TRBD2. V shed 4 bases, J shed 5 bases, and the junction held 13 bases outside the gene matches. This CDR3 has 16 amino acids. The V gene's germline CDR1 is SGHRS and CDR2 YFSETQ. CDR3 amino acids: CASSIAGLEGWETQYF. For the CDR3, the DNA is TGCGCCAGCAGCATAGCGGGACTAGAGGGGTGGGAGACCCAGTACTTC.

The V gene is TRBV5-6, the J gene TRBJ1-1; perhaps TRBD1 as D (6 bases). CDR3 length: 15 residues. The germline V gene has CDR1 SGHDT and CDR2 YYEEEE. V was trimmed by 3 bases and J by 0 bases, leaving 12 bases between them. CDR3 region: CASSSTRTVNTEAFF. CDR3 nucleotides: TGTGCCAGCAGCTCGACAAGGACAGTGAACACTGAAGCTTTCTTT.

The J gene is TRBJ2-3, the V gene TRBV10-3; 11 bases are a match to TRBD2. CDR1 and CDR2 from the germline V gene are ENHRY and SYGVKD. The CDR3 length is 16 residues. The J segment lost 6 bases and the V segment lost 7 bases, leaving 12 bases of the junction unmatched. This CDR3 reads CAITALTSGGGDTQYF. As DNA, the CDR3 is TGTGCCATCACCGCCCTAACTAGCGGGGGTGGCGATACGCAGTATTTT.

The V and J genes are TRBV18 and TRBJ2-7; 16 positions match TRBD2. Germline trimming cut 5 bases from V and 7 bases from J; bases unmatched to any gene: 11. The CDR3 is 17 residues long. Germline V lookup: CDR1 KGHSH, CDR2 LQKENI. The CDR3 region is CASSLGLAGGPLWEQYF. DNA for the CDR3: TGTGCCAGCTCATTGGGACTAGCGGGAGGGCCCCTCTGGGAGCAGTACTTC.

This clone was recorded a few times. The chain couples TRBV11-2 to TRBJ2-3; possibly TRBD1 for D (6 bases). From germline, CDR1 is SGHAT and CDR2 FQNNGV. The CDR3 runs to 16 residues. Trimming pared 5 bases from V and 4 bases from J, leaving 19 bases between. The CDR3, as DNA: TGTGCCAGCAGCCCCCTGGCAGGGGCAGGCTCAGATACGCAGTATTTT. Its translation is CASSPLAGAGSDTQYF.

The DNA for the CDR3 is TGTGCCAGCTCACCACCGAAAGGATCCCCTAGCCTAGTAAGCCTACCCCACGAGCAGTACTTC. Protein sequence: CASSPPKGSPSLVSLPHEQYF. This chain joins TRBV18 and TRBJ2-7; D is possibly TRBD2 (5 bases). The CDR3 is 21 amino acids. CDR1 is KGHSH and CDR2 is LQKENI in the germline V gene. V lost 0 bases, J lost 5 bases, and 32 bases lay in between.

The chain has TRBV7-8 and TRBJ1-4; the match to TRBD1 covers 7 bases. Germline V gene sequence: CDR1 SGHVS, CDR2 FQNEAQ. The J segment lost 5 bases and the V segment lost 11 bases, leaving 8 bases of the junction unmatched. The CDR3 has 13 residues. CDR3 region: CASRGQKNEKLFF. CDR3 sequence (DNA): TGTGCCTCCAGGGGACAGAAGAATGAAAAACTGTTTTTT. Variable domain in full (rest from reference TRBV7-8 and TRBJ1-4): GAGVSQSPRYKVAKRGQDVALRCDPISGHVSLFWYQQALGQGPEFLTYFQNEAQLDKSGLPSDRFFAERPEGSVSTLKIQRTQQEDSAVYLCASRGQKNEKLFFGSGTQLSVL.

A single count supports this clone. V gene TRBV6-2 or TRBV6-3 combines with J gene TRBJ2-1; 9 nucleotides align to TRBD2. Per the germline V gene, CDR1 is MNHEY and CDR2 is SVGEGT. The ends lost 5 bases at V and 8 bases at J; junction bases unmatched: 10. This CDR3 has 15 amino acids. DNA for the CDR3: TGTGCCAGCAGTCGACTAGCGGAGGGATTACATGAGCAGTTCTTC. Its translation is CASSRLAEGLHEQFF.

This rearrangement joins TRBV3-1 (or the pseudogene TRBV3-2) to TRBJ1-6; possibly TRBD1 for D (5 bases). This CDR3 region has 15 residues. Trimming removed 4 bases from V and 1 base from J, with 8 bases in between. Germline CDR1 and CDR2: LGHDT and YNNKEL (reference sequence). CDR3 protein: CASSRQGSYNSPLHF. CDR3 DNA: TGTGCCAGCAGCCGGCAGGGTTCCTATAATTCACCCCTCCACTTT.

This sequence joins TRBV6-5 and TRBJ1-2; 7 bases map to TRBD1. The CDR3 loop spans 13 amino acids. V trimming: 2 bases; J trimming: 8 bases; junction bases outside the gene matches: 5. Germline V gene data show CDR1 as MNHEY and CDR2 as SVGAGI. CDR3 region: CASSYLRGLGYTF. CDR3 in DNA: TGTGCCAGCAGTTACCTAAGGGGGCTAGGCTACACCTTC.

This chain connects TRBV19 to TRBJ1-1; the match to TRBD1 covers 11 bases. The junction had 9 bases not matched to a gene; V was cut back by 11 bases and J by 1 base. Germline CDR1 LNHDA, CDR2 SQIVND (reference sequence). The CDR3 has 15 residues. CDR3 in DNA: TGTGCCGCCGGGGACAGGGGGTTATCGAACACTGAAGCTTTCTTT. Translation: CAAGDRGLSNTEAFF.

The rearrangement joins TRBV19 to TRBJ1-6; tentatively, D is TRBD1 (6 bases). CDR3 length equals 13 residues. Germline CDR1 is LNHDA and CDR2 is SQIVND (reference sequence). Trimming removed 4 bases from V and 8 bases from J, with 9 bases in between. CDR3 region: CASSRTEYSPLHF. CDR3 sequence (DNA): TGTGCCAGTAGTAGGACAGAGTATTCACCCCTCCACTTT.

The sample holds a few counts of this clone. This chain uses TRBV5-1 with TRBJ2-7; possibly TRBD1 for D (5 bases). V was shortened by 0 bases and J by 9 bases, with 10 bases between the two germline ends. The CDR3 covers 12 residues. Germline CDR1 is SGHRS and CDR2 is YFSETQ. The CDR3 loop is CASSLDGAAQYF. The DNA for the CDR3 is TGCGCCAGCAGCTTGGATGGGGCCGCGCAGTACTTC.

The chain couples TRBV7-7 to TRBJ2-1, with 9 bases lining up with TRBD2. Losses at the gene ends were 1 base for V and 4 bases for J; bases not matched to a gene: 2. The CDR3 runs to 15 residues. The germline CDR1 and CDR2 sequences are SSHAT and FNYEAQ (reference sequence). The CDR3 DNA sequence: TGTGCCAGCAGCTTAGTGGCGGGGGGGTACAATGAGCAGTTCTTC. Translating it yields CASSLVAGGYNEQFF.

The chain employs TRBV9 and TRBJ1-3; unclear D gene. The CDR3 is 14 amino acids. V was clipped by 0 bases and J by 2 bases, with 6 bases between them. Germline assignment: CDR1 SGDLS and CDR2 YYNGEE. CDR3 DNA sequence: TGTGCCAGCAGCGTAGCTACTCCTGGAAACACCATATATTTT. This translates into CASSVATPGNTIYF.

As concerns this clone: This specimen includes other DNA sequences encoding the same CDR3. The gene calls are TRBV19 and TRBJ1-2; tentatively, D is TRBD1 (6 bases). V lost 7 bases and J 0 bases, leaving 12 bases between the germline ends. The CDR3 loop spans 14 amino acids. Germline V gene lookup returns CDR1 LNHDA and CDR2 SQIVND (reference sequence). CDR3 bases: TGTGCCAGTAACGAGGACAGTGCTAACTATGGCTACACCTTC. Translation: CASNEDSANYGYTF.

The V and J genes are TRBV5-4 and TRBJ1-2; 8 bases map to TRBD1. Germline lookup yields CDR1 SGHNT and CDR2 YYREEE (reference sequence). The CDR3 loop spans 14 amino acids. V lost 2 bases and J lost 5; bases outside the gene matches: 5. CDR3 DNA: TGTGCCAGCAGCTTTAGGACAGGGTTATATGGCTACACCTTC. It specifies CASSFRTGLYGYTF.